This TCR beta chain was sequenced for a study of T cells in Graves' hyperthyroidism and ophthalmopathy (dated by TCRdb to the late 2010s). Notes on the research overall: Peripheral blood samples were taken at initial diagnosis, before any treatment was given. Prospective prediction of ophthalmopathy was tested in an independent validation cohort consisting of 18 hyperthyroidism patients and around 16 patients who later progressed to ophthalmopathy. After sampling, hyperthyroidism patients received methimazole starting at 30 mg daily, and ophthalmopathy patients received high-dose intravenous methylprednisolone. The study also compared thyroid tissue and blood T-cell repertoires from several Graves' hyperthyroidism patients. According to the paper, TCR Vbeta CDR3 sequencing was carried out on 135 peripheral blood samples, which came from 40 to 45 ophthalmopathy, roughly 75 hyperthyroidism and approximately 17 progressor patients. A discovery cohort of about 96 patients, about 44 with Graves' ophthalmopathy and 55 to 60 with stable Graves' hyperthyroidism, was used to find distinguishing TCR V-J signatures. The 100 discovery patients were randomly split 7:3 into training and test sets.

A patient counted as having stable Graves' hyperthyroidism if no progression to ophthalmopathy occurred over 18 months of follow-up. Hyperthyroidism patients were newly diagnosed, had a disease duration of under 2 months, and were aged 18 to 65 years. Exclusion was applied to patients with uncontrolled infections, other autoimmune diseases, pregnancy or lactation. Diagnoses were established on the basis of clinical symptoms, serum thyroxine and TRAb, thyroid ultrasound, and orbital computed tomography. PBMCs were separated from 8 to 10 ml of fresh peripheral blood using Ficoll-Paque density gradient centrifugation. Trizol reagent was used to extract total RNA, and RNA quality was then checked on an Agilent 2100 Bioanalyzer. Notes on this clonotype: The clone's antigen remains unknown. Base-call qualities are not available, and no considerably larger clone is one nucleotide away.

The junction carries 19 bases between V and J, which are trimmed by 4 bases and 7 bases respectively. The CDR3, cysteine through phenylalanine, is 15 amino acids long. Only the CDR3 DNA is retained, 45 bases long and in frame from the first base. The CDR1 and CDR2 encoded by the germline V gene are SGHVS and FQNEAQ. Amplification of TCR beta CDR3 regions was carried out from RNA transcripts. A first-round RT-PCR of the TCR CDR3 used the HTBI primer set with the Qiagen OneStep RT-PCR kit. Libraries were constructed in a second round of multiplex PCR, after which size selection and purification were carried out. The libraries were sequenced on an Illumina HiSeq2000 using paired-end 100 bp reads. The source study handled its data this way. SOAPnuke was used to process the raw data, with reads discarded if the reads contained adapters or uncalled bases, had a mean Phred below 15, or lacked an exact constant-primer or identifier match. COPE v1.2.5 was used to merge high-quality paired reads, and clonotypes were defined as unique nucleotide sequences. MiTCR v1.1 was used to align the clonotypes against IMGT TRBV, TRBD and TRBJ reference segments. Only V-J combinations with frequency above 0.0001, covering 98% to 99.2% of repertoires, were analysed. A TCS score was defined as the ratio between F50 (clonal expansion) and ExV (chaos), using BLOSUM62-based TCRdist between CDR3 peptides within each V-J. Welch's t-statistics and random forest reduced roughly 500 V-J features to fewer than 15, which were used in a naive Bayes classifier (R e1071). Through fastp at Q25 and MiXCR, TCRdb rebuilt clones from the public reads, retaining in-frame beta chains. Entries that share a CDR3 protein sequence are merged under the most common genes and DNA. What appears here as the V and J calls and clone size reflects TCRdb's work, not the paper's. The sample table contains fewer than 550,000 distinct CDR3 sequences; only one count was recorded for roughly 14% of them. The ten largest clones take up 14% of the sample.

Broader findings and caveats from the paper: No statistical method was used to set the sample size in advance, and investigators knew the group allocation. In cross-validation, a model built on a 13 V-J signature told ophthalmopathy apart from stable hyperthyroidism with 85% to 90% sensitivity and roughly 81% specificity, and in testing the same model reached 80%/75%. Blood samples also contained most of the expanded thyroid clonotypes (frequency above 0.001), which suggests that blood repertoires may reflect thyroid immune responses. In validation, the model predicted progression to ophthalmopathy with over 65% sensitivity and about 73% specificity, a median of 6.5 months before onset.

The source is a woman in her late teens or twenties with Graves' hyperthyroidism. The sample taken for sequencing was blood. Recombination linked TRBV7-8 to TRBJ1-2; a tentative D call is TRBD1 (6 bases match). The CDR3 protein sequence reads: CASSSLQGLSGGYTF. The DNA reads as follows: TGTGCCAGCAGCTCCTTACAGGGCTTATCCGGTGGCTACACCTTC.